This T cell receptor (beta chain) stems from a study of cytotoxic CD8 clonotypes in ibrutinib-treated CLL. At the level of the study: Partial responses totalled about 24 and complete responses 2; after median 68 months, approximately 15 remained remitted and approximately twelve progressed.

Only in-frame clones appear in the TCRdb table, and some are missing; sequencing was by immunoSEQ multiplex PCR. The profile shows approximately 280,000 clones, approximately 76% of them singletons. This clone turned up a few times. What it recognizes is unknown. The study, taken as a whole, reports: Upon ibrutinib response clonality rose, and upon progression it fell back toward baseline. Under treatment, the uncommon public clonotypes either contracted or remained stable.

The input for sequencing was PBMCs, taken at disease progression, from a patient treated with ibrutinib. The receptor's source is a human donor with chronic lymphocytic leukemia.

CDR3 sequence: CASSLSGQFNQPQHF. DNA of the CDR3: TGTGCCAGCAGTCTTTCGGGACAGTTCAATCAGCCCCAGCATTTT. This sequence joins TRBV28 and TRBJ1-5; TRBD1 matches at 7 bases. The CDR3 is made up of 15 amino acids. With 5 bases clipped from V and 3 bases from J, the junction kept 7 bases outside the gene matches. CDR1 is MDHEN, CDR2 SYDVKM, per germline.